In this sample, the clone carrying this TCR beta chain turned up a few times. Its antigen is not identified. HTBI primers from iRepertoire and Arm-PCR of CDR3 regions yielded the TCR beta libraries. TCRdb independently ran MiXCR on the multiplex PCR reads; one entry per CDR3 protein. This table holds around 460,000 distinct CDR3 sequences, 20% to 25% found once. These data belong to a study of regulatory T cells in long-lasting Graves disease. At the level of the study: Those with persistent Graves' disease had received antithyroid drugs for over 5 years with positive TSH receptor antibodies. Overall study findings and caveats: Newly diagnosed disease favored TRBV20-1 and TRBJ2-1 over persistent disease. Among the persistent patients, 2,741 public clonotypes were shared, more than the 966 shared among new patients.

Sample time point: persistent/refractory GD, antithyroid drugs over 5 years with positive TRAb. Making the TCR library involved RNA that had been extracted from PBMCs. Germline loops: CDR1 MNHEY, CDR2 SVGEGT. J was trimmed by 1 base and V by 7 bases; bases with no gene match: 13. The CDR3 sequence is 18 residues long. The V and J genes are TRBV6-2 or TRBV6-3 and TRBJ2-4; 10 bases align to TRBD2. The input for sequencing was peripheral blood mononuclear cells (PBMCs), taken when the disease was refractory, from a patient treated with antithyroid drugs. The clonotype comes from a female donor with Graves disease. CDR3 nucleotides: TGTGCCAGCACCCCATCTAGCGGGAGCCCAGGGGCCAAAAACATTCAGTACTTC. Encoded protein: CASTPSSGSPGAKNIQYF.